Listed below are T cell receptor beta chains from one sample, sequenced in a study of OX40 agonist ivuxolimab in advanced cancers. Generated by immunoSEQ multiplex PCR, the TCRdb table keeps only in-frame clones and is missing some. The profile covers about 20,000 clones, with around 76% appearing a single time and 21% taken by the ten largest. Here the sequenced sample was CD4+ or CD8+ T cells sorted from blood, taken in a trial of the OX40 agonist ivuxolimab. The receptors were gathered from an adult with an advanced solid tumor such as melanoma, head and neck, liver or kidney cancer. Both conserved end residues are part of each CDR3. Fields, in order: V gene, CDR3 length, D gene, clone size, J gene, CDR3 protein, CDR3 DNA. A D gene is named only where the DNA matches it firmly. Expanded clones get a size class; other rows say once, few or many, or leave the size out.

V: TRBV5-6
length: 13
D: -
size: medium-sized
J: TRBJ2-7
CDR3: CASGSGNSYEQYF
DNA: TGTGCCAGCGGCTCGGGCAACTCCTACGAGCAGTACTTC

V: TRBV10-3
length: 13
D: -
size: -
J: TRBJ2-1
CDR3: CAISEELKRRQFF
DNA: TGTGCCATCAGTGAAGAGTTAAAAAGGAGGCAGTTCTTC

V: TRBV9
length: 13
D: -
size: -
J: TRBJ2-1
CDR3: CASSGRGGHEQFF
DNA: TGTGCCAGCAGCGGACGCGGAGGGCATGAGCAGTTCTTC

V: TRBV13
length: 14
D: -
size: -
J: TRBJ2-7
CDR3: CASSSRTNSYEQYF
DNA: TGTGCCAGCAGCTCGCGGACAAACTCCTACGAGCAGTACTTC

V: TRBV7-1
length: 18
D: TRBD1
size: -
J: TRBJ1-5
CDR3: CASSPGTGGLLSNQPQHF
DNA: TGTGCCAGCAGCCCCGGGACAGGGGGCCTTCTAAGCAATCAGCCCCAGCATTTT

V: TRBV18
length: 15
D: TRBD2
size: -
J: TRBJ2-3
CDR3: CASSSGLSSTDTQYF
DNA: TGTGCCAGCTCATCGGGACTATCTAGCACAGATACGCAGTATTTT

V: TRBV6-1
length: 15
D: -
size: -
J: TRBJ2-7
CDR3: CASSENRGHSYEQYF
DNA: TGTGCCAGCAGTGAAAACCGGGGCCATTCCTACGAGCAGTACTTC

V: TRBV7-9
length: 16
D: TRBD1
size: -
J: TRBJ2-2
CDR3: CASSFLDRVNTGELFF
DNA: TGTGCCAGCAGCTTCCTGGACAGGGTCAACACCGGGGAGCTGTTTTTT

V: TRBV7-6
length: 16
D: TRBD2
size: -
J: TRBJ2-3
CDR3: CASSSSWGGNTDTQYF
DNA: TGTGCCAGCAGCTCCTCGTGGGGGGGGAACACAGATACGCAGTATTTT

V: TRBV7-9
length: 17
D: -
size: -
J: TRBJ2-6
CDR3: CASSPSGPRLGANVLTF
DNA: TGTGCCAGCAGCCCCTCCGGGCCTCGTCTCGGGGCCAACGTCCTGACTTTC

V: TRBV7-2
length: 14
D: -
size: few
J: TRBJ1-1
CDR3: CASKVGSVNTEAFF
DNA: TGTGCCAGCAAGGTGGGGTCGGTGAACACTGAAGCTTTCTTT

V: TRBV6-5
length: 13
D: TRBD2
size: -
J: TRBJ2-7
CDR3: CASSLLAGHEQYF
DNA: TGTGCCAGCAGTTTACTAGCGGGCCACGAGCAGTACTTC

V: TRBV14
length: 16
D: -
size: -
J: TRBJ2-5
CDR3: CASSQLLGGWKETQYF
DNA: TGTGCCAGCAGCCAACTTTTGGGGGGATGGAAGGAGACCCAGTACTTC

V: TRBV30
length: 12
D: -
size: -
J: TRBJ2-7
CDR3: CAQSQGVDEQYF
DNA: TGTGCCCAATCTCAGGGCGTCGACGAGCAGTACTTC

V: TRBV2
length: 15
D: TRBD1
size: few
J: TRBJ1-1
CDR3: CASSGAGTGAEGAFF
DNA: TGTGCCAGCAGTGGGGCCGGGACAGGGGCCGAGGGAGCTTTCTTT

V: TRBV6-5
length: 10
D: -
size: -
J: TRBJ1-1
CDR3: CASKGTEAFF
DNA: TGTGCCAGCAAAGGCACTGAAGCTTTCTTT